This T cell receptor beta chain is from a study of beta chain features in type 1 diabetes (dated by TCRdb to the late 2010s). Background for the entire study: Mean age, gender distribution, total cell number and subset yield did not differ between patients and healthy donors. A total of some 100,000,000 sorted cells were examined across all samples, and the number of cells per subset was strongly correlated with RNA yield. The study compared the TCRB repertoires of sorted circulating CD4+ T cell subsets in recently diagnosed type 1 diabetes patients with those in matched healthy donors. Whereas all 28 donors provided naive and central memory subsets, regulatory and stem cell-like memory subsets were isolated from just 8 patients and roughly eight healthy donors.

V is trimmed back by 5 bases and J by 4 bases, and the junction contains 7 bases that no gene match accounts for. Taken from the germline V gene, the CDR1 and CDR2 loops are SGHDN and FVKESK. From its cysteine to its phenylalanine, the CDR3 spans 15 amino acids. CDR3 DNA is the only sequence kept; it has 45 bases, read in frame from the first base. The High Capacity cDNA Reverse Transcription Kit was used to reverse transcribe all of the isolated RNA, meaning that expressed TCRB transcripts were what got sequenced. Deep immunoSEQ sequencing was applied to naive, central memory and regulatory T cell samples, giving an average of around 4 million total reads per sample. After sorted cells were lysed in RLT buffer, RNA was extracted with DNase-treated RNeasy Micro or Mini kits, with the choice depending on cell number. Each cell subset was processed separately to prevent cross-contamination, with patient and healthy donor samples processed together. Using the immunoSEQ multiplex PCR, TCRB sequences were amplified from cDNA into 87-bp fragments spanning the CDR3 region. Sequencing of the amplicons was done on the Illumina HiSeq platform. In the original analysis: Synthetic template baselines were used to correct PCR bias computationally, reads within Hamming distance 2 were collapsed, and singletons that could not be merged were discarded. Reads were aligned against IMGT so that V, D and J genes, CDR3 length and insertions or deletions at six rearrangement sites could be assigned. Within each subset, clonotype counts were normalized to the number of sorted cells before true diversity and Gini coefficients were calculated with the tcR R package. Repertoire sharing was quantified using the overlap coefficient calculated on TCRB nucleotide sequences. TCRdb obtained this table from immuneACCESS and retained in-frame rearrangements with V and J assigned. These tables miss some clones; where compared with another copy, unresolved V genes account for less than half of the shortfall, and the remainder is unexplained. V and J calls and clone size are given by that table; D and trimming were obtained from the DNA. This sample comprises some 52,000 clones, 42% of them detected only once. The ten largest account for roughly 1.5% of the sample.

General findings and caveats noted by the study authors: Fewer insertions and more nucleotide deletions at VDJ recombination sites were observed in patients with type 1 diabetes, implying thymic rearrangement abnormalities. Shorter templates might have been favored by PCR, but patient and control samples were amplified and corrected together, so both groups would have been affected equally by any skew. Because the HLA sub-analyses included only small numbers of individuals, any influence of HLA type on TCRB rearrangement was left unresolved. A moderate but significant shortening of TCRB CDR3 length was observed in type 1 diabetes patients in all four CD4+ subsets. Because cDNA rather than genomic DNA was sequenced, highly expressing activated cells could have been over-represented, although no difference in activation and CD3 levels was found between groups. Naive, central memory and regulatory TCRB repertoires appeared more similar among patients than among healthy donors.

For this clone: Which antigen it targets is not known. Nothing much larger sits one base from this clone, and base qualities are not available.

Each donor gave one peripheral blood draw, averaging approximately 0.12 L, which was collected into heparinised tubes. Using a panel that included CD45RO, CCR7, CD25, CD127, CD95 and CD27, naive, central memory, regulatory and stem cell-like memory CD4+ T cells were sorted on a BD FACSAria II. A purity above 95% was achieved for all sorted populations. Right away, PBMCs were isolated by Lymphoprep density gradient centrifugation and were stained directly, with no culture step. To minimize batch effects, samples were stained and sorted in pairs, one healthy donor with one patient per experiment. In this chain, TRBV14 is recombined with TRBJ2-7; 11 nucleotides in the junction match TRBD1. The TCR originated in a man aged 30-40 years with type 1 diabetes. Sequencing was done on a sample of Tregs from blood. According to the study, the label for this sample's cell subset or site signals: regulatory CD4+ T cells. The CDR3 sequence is CASSKDRGQSYEQYF. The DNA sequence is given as TGTGCCAGCAGCAAGGACAGGGGGCAGAGTTACGAGCAGTACTTC.